The 18 T cell receptor beta chains below come from one sample, sequenced in a study of beta chain features in type 1 diabetes. Broader study findings: Moderate yet significant TCRB CDR3 shortening was seen in Type 1 diabetes patients in all four CD4+ subsets.

Their target antigens are unknown. The investigators reverse transcribed all of the isolated RNA, so they sequenced expressed TCRB transcripts. The data were produced by immunoSEQ multiplex PCR, yet TCRdb's version contains in-frame clones alone and is incomplete. The repertoire holds around 600,000 clones, with around 12% as singletons. The source material was naive CD4+ T cells from blood. These TCRs come from a man younger than 45 with type 1 diabetes.

This clone was counted a few times. The V call is TRBV28, the J call TRBJ1-4; 9 nucleotides agree with TRBD1. CDR3 length equals 13 residues. The germline V gene encodes CDR1 MDHEN and CDR2 SYDVKM. V shed 6 bases, J shed 7 bases, and the junction held 3 bases outside the gene matches. The CDR3 here is CASRGTGSEKLFF. DNA for the CDR3: TGTGCCAGCAGAGGGACAGGGAGTGAAAAACTGTTTTTT.

In this sample, this clone turned up a few times. This chain connects TRBV6-5 to TRBJ1-2, with 10 bases lining up with TRBD1. The CDR3 extends over 15 amino acids. CDR1 MNHEY and CDR2 SVGAGI come from the germline V gene. V shed 0 bases, J shed 9 bases, and the junction held 7 bases outside the gene matches. The CDR3 loop is CASSYSGTGVWSYTF. The CDR3 coding sequence is TGTGCCAGCAGTTACTCCGGGACAGGGGTTTGGAGCTACACCTTC.

This clone has just a few counts. The J gene is TRBJ1-4, the V gene TRBV6-5; 8 nucleotides agree with TRBD1. This CDR3 region has 16 residues. CDR1 and CDR2 from the germline V gene are MNHEY and SVGAGI. V was pared by 4 bases and J by 5 bases, with 9 bases of the junction left unmatched. The CDR3 sequence is CASSSRWQGANEKLFF. Here the CDR3 DNA reads TGTGCCAGCAGTTCCAGGTGGCAGGGGGCGAATGAAAAACTGTTTTTT.

DNA of the CDR3: TGCGCCAGCAGCTTGGAAGGCGGAAACGAAAAACTGTTTTTT. Protein product: CASSLEGGNEKLFF. The chain employs TRBV5-1 and TRBJ1-4; D call uncertain. Looked up from germline, CDR1 is SGHRS and CDR2 is YFSETQ. The ends were cut back, 0 bases at V and 8 bases at J, with 11 bases in the middle. The length of the CDR3 is 14 residues.

This clone was recorded a few times. V gene TRBV27 combines with J gene TRBJ1-2, with a weak D call TRBD1 (5 bases). Between the trimmed V and J ends, which lost 5 bases and 8 bases, there was a span of 27 bases. Germline V gives CDR1 MNHEY, CDR2 SMNVEV (reference sequence). There are 17 residues in the CDR3. The DNA for the CDR3 is TGTGCCAGCAGTCGACAAGCTCGGGTTGAGGGGCGATGGGGCTACACCTTC. It specifies CASSRQARVEGRWGYTF.

This chain connects TRBV7-9 to TRBJ1-5, with TRBD1 as a possible D gene (6 bases). The germline V gene has CDR1 SEHNR and CDR2 FQNEAQ (reference sequence). The CDR3 has 15 amino acids. With 4 bases removed from V and 5 bases from J, the gap between germline ends came to 15 bases. The CDR3 region is CASSSYGGADQPQHF. The CDR3 DNA is TGTGCCAGCAGCTCCTATGGGGGCGCCGATCAGCCCCAGCATTTT.

The chain employs TRBV7-2 and TRBJ1-2; tentatively, D is TRBD1 (5 bases). This CDR3 region has 11 residues. V lost 2 bases and J lost 13, with 11 bases in between. Germline CDR1 reads SGHTA; CDR2 reads FQGNSA. The CDR3 region is CASSLLGQITF. As DNA, the CDR3 is TGTGCCAGCAGCTTACTGGGGCAGATCACCTTC.

This clone showed up just a few times. This chain uses TRBV15 with TRBJ2-5, with 9 bases lining up with TRBD1. The CDR3 has 15 amino acids. The V and J ends lost 0 bases and 6 bases, in that order; junction bases with no gene match: 5. Germline CDR1 LNHNV, CDR2 YYDKDF (reference sequence). The CDR3 reads CATSRDGDRVKTQYF. DNA for the CDR3: TGTGCCACCAGCAGAGATGGGGACAGGGTTAAGACCCAGTACTTC.

In its sample, this clone was seen a few times. J is TRBJ2-7 and V is TRBV18; 9 bases are a match to TRBD1. V lost 4 bases, J lost 2 bases, and 9 bases stayed unmatched. The CDR3 has 16 residues. CDR1 is KGHSH, CDR2 LQKENI, per germline. This CDR3 reads CASSLTWGTGPYEQYF. CDR3 in DNA: TGTGCCAGCTCACTGACTTGGGGGACAGGGCCCTACGAGCAGTACTTC.

This clone has just a few counts. The chain recombines TRBV28 with TRBJ2-7, with D uncertain. V lost 6 bases and J lost 0, with 12 bases in between. Per the germline V gene, CDR1 is MDHEN and CDR2 is SYDVKM. This CDR3 comprises 14 residues. The CDR3 coding sequence is TGTGCCAGCAGCCGGGTGATGAGCTCCTACGAGCAGTACTTC. It yields the protein CASSRVMSSYEQYF.

This clone was counted only a few times. Different DNA sequences within this sample yield the same CDR3. The chain combines TRBV7-2 with TRBJ1-2, with D possibly matching TRBD1 (5 bases). Germline V gives CDR1 SGHTA, CDR2 FQGNSA. V was trimmed by 3 bases and J by 2 bases, leaving 10 bases between them. The CDR3 covers 14 residues. CDR3 nucleotide sequence: TGTGCCAGCAGCTTCGGGGCGTCCAACTATGGCTACACCTTC. As protein: CASSFGASNYGYTF.

This chain links TRBV11-3 with TRBJ1-1; D is unresolved. The V end lost 5 bases, the J end lost 0 bases, and 7 bases lay between the germline ends. CDR1 and CDR2 from the germline V gene are SGHNT and YENEEA. There are 13 residues in the CDR3. CDR3 in amino acids: CASSPTLNTEAFF. The CDR3 nucleotides are TGTGCCAGCAGCCCGACGTTGAACACTGAAGCTTTCTTT.

This clone was counted only a few times. The chain is built from TRBV19 and TRBJ2-1; D not resolved. V shed 1 base and J shed 9 bases, with 10 bases lying between them. Germline CDR1 reads LNHDA; CDR2 reads SQIVND (reference sequence). The CDR3 is made up of 13 amino acids. The CDR3 here is CASSIGNPSEQFF. For the CDR3, the DNA is TGTGCCAGTAGTATAGGAAACCCTAGTGAGCAGTTCTTC.

This clone turned up a few times. The rearrangement links TRBV18 to TRBJ2-5; D is uncertain. Trimming took off 0 bases at V and 5 bases at J, with 7 bases between the two ends. Per germline, CDR1 KGHSH and CDR2 LQKENI. This CDR3 spans 13 amino acids. This CDR3 reads CASSPPSSETQYF. Here the CDR3 DNA reads TGTGCCAGCTCACCACCGAGCTCGGAGACCCAGTACTTC.

The chain recombines TRBV28 with TRBJ1-5; D gene ambiguous. The CDR3 sequence is 18 residues long. With 6 bases removed from V and 6 bases from J, the gap between germline ends came to 27 bases. Germline loops: CDR1 MDHEN, CDR2 SYDVKM. This chain's CDR3 is CASSWEPSGGSDFQPQHF. The CDR3 DNA is TGTGCCAGCAGCTGGGAGCCCTCGGGCGGGAGTGACTTTCAGCCCCAGCATTTT.

J is TRBJ2-7 and V is TRBV18; D might be TRBD1 (7 bases). V was clipped by 4 bases and J by 5 bases, with 12 bases between them. This CDR3 is built from 13 residues. Germline V gene data show CDR1 as KGHSH and CDR2 as LQKENI. The CDR3 nucleotides are TGTGCCAGCTCACTTCAGGGGGGCGACGAGCAGTACTTC. This encodes CASSLQGGDEQYF.

Concerning this clone itself: Different DNA sequences within this sample yield the same CDR3. The chain has TRBV28 and TRBJ1-2; D is uncertain. Germline values: CDR1 MDHEN, CDR2 SYDVKM. Trimming removed 3 bases from V and 4 bases from J, with 3 bases in between. This CDR3 comprises 11 residues. CDR3 DNA sequence: TGTGCCAGCAGTTTGCTCTATGGCTACACCTTC. Its translation: CASSLLYGYTF.

This clone was seen a handful of times. The chain recombines TRBV7-2 with TRBJ1-1, with D perhaps TRBD1 (5 bases). In germline, CDR1 is SGHTA, CDR2 FQGNSA. Trimming took off 6 bases at V and 1 base at J, with 12 bases between the two ends. CDR3 length: 14 amino acids. Here the CDR3 DNA reads TGTGCCAGCAGACCCTCTGACAGGAACACTGAAGCTTTCTTT. Amino acids: CASRPSDRNTEAFF.